A selection of T cell receptor beta chains follows, all from one sample in a study of blood T cell repertoires in COVID-19. Here immunoSEQ multiplex PCR was the method, and the copy in TCRdb shows in-frame clones only, minus some. There are about 79,000 clones in the sample; more than 85% occur only once, and approximately 15% lies in the top ten. Material for sequencing was peripheral blood. The source of these receptors is a man aged 65-85 years with active or convalescent COVID-19. The CDR3 runs from the conserved cysteine through the conserved F or W. The D gene is left open where the match is weak. Where a row states a size, it is once, few, many or the class of an expanded clone; other rows omit it.

cdr3_length,j_call,v_call,clone_size,d_call,cdr3_nt,cdr3_aa
13,TRBJ2-7,TRBV6-6,NA,TRBD1,TGTGCCAGCAAATGGGACAGGGCCTACGAGCAGTACTTC,CASKWDRAYEQYF
15,TRBJ2-3,TRBV19,NA,TRBD2,TGTGCCACCACGACTAGCGGTGGGTTTTCAGATACGCAGTATTTT,CATTTSGGFSDTQYF
13,TRBJ1-2,TRBV7-9,NA,NA,TGTGCCAGCAGCTCGGCAGGGTTAAGTGGCTACACCTTC,CASSSAGLSGYTF
21,TRBJ1-5,TRBV6-2/TRBV6-3,NA,TRBD1,TGTGCCAGCAGTTACTCGTCGAGGACCTCTACAGGGGCTCGAAGCAATCAGCCCCAGCATTTT,CASSYSSRTSTGARSNQPQHF
14,TRBJ2-2,TRBV28,NA,TRBD1,TGTGCCAGCAGGTCACAGGGGGCGCCCGGGGAGCTGTTTTTT,CASRSQGAPGELFF
14,TRBJ1-1,TRBV5-8,NA,NA,TGTGCCAGCAGCTTGGTCCTCCTGAACACTGAAGCTTTCTTT,CASSLVLLNTEAFF
19,TRBJ2-3,TRBV18,once,TRBD2,TGTGCCAGCTCACCACTCAAAGGCGGGAGGGGCCACTTGGTGGATACGCAGTATTTT,CASSPLKGGRGHLVDTQYF
11,TRBJ1-1,TRBV28,NA,NA,TGTGCCAGCAGTTCTGGGAGTGAAGCTTTCTTT,CASSSGSEAFF
14,TRBJ1-2,TRBV6-5,NA,TRBD1,TGTGCCAGCAGTTACAGGGGGCAGGTAGATGGCTACACCTTC,CASSYRGQVDGYTF
17,TRBJ2-7,TRBV30,NA,TRBD2,TGTGCCTGGAGTCTAAAAATAGCGGGAGGGCTCTCCTACGAGCAGTACTTC,CAWSLKIAGGLSYEQYF
15,TRBJ2-1,TRBV5-1,NA,TRBD1,TGCGCCAGCAGCAGAGGACAGGGGGCGGTGAATGAGCAGTTCTTC,CASSRGQGAVNEQFF
16,TRBJ2-3,TRBV13,NA,NA,TGTGCCAGCAGCCTCCCCCCGGGCAGGGGCCCTTTGCCGCAGTATTTT,CASSLPPGRGPLPQYF
15,TRBJ2-5,TRBV19,once,NA,TGTGCCAGTAGTCCCACCTCTAGCGATCTCCAGACCCAGTACTTC,CASSPTSSDLQTQYF
15,TRBJ2-5,TRBV7-9,NA,TRBD2,TGTGCCAGCAGCACCCAACTAGCGGGAGTGGAGACCCAGTACTTC,CASSTQLAGVETQYF
13,TRBJ2-3,TRBV6-5,NA,TRBD1,TGTGCCAGCACTCGGGACAGGGCAGATACGCAGTATTTT,CASTRDRADTQYF
15,TRBJ1-2,TRBV7-2,NA,TRBD1,TGTGCCAGCAGCTTGCGGACAGGGGGAAACTATGGCTACACCTTC,CASSLRTGGNYGYTF
16,TRBJ1-2,TRBV19,NA,TRBD1,TGTGCCAGTAGTACTCCCTTCAGACAGGGCAGATTTGGCTACACCTTC,CASSTPFRQGRFGYTF
14,TRBJ2-2,TRBV27,NA,NA,TGTGCCAGCAGTCTAGGGGACTGGACTGGGGAGCTGTTTTTT,CASSLGDWTGELFF
15,TRBJ1-5,TRBV19,NA,TRBD1,TGTGCCAGTAGCCTTAGGACAGGGGGCTCTCAGCCCCAGCATTTT,CASSLRTGGSQPQHF
13,TRBJ2-7,TRBV10-3,once,NA,TGTGCCCTGCAAGTGGACAGCACCTACGAGCAGTACTTC,CALQVDSTYEQYF
14,TRBJ2-1,TRBV5-8,once,TRBD1,TGTGCCAGCAGCTCCGGACAGGGGAGCAATGAGCAGTTCTTC,CASSSGQGSNEQFF
14,TRBJ1-3,TRBV5-6,NA,TRBD1,TGTGCCAGCAGCTTTTGGACAGGGAGAAACACCATATATTTT,CASSFWTGRNTIYF
16,TRBJ1-2,TRBV18,NA,TRBD1,TGTGCCAGCTCACCAGGGACAGGGGAAGGGTCCTATGGCTACACCTTC,CASSPGTGEGSYGYTF
14,TRBJ1-2,TRBV19,NA,NA,TGTGCCAGTAGTTTCGACAGCGTTAACTATGGCTACACCTTC,CASSFDSVNYGYTF
14,TRBJ2-7,TRBV6-1,NA,NA,TGTGCCAGCAGTGAAGTCGTAGGGGCCTACGAGCAGTACTTC,CASSEVVGAYEQYF
19,TRBJ2-4,TRBV10-1,NA,TRBD2,TGCGCCAGCAGTGCACCTAGCGGGAGGCCCAGACGAGCCAAAAACATTCAGTACTTC,CASSAPSGRPRRAKNIQYF
14,TRBJ1-2,TRBV28,NA,TRBD1,TGTGCCAGCAGTTTATACAGGGGTTTGTATGGCTACACCTTC,CASSLYRGLYGYTF
15,TRBJ2-1,TRBV7-6,NA,NA,TGTGCCAGCAGCTTAGCTGGGAGCTCCTACAATGAGCAGTTCTTC,CASSLAGSSYNEQFF
14,TRBJ1-4,TRBV5-1,NA,TRBD1,TGCGCCAGCAGCAACGGACAGGGTAATGAAAAACTGTTTTTT,CASSNGQGNEKLFF
13,TRBJ2-3,TRBV6-5,NA,TRBD1,TGTGCCAGCGTACGACAGGGAACAGATACGCAGTATTTT,CASVRQGTDTQYF
14,TRBJ2-5,TRBV20-1,NA,TRBD2,TGCAGTGCTAGTCGACTAGCGGGAAAAGAGACCCAGTACTTC,CSASRLAGKETQYF
14,TRBJ1-2,TRBV6-5,NA,TRBD1,TGTGCCAGCTCCCTGACAGGGGCGGCCGGTGGCTACACCTTC,CASSLTGAAGGYTF
12,TRBJ2-2,TRBV5-5,NA,NA,TGTGCCAGCCGGACAATGGCCGGGGAGCTGTTTTTT,CASRTMAGELFF
16,TRBJ1-3,TRBV5-1,NA,NA,TGCGCCAGCAGCACCGGGAGTGGGGGCTCTGGAAACACCATATATTTT,CASSTGSGGSGNTIYF
16,TRBJ2-7,TRBV7-2,NA,TRBD2,TGTGCCAGCAGCGCCACCGGGACTACGAGCTCCTACGAGCAGTACTTC,CASSATGTTSSYEQYF
15,TRBJ1-5,TRBV28,NA,NA,TGTGCCAGCAGTCCCCGGTGGAGGGGAGATCAGCCCCAGCATTTT,CASSPRWRGDQPQHF
17,TRBJ2-5,TRBV4-1,NA,TRBD2,TGCGCCAGCAGCCAAGAAGCGGGGCACAGCGACCAAGAGACCCAGTACTTC,CASSQEAGHSDQETQYF
15,TRBJ2-1,TRBV5-6,NA,NA,TGTGCCAGCAGCTCTGACTGGGGGAGGACGGGTGAGCAGTTCTTC,CASSSDWGRTGEQFF
14,TRBJ1-3,TRBV28,NA,TRBD1,TGTGCCAGCAGCCACCGGGACAGGGGAAACACCATATATTTT,CASSHRDRGNTIYF
16,TRBJ2-1,TRBV7-9,NA,NA,TGTGCCAGCAGCCTCCGTCGATCTACTACCTACAATGAGCAGTTCTTC,CASSLRRSTTYNEQFF
13,TRBJ1-2,TRBV10-3,NA,TRBD1,TGTGCCGTACAGGGGTGGCGGCGGGATGGCTACACCTTC,CAVQGWRRDGYTF
16,TRBJ2-1,TRBV4-1,NA,NA,TGCGCCAGCAGCCAAGTCTTTAGAGCGGCGGGCAATGAGCAGTTCTTC,CASSQVFRAAGNEQFF
16,TRBJ2-2,TRBV30,NA,NA,TGTGCCTGGGGTGCCCCCGGGACTCAGAACACCGGGGAGCTGTTTTTT,CAWGAPGTQNTGELFF
16,TRBJ2-5,TRBV2,NA,NA,TGTGCCAGCAGCGGGGGGACATACGTTGTGAAAGAGACCCAGTACTTC,CASSGGTYVVKETQYF
15,TRBJ2-3,TRBV11-2,NA,TRBD1,TGTGCCAGCAGCCCAGGGGGCGGGGGCACAGATACGCAGTATTTT,CASSPGGGGTDTQYF
15,TRBJ2-1,TRBV30,NA,TRBD2,TGTGCCTGGAGTGGTAGGACTAGCGGGAAATACGAGCAGTTCTTC,CAWSGRTSGKYEQFF
14,TRBJ2-3,TRBV9,NA,NA,TGTGCCAGCAGCGGCGGTGAAGGTACAGATACGCAGTATTTT,CASSGGEGTDTQYF
14,TRBJ2-4,TRBV6-2/TRBV6-3,NA,NA,TGTGCCAGCGGCCAGGGACAAGCCAAAAACATTCAGTACTTC,CASGQGQAKNIQYF
15,TRBJ1-4,TRBV27,NA,NA,TGTGCCAGCAGTGCAAGGGGGGGTTATAATGAAAAACTGTTTTTT,CASSARGGYNEKLFF
18,TRBJ2-3,TRBV5-1,NA,TRBD2,TGCGCCAGCAACCCACTAGCGGGAGGGGCTTGGAACACAGATACGCAGTATTTT,CASNPLAGGAWNTDTQYF
13,TRBJ1-5,TRBV20-1,once,NA,TGCAGTGCTAGTATGGCCGGAGATCAGCCCCAGCATTTT,CSASMAGDQPQHF
14,TRBJ2-6,TRBV13,NA,NA,TGTGCCAGCAGCTCCCCCCGGGGGGCCAACGTCCTGACTTTC,CASSSPRGANVLTF
13,TRBJ1-2,TRBV20-1,NA,NA,TGCAGTGCTAGTACAGGGACTAACTATGGCTACACCTTC,CSASTGTNYGYTF
16,TRBJ2-2,TRBV28,NA,TRBD2,TGTGCCAGCAGTTCGTCACTAGCGGGACACACCGGGGAGCTGTTTTTT,CASSSSLAGHTGELFF
14,TRBJ1-1,TRBV6-2/TRBV6-3,NA,TRBD1,TGTGCCAGCAGTTACACAGGGGGCTACACTGAAGCTTTCTTT,CASSYTGGYTEAFF
14,TRBJ1-2,TRBV2,NA,TRBD1,TGTGCCAGCAGTGAGGATAGGACAGGGGGTGGCTACACCTTC,CASSEDRTGGGYTF